The 18 T cell receptor beta chains below were found in one sample sequenced in a study of cytomegalovirus exposure and HLA in healthy donors. The table came from immunoSEQ multiplex PCR; TCRdb's copy has only in-frame clones and leaves some out. This sample carries under 300,000 clones, 86% of them seen once, and the ten largest clones take around 1%. Sequenced material: PBMCs. These receptors all come from a woman aged 18-29 years in good health and CMV-seronegative.

This chain uses TRBV5-1 with TRBJ1-4; no firm D call. The CDR3 consists of 14 residues. The V end was cut by 1 base, the J end by 4 bases, with 8 bases between. Germline-derived CDR1 and CDR2 are SGHRS and YFSETQ. CDR3 DNA sequence: TGCGCCAGCAGCTTGACAGATTTTAATGAAAAACTGTTTTTT. Translated, it gives CASSLTDFNEKLFF.

This rearrangement joins TRBV13 to TRBJ1-5; 10 bases fit TRBD1. The CDR3 runs to 16 residues. The trim removed 2 bases at V and 4 bases at J, leaving 5 bases unmatched. In germline, CDR1 is PRHDT, CDR2 FYEKMQ (reference sequence). The CDR3 here is CASSLSVGQGNQPQHF. The CDR3 bases are TGTGCCAGCAGCTTAAGCGTGGGACAGGGGAATCAGCCCCAGCATTTT. Combining the CDR3 with reference TRBV13 and TRBJ1-5 gives the whole variable domain AAGVIQSPRHLIKEKRETATLKCYPIPRHDTVYWYQQGPGQDPQFLISFYEKMQSDKGSIPDRFSAQQFSDYHSELNMSSLELGDSALYFCASSLSVGQGNQPQHFGDGTRLSIL.

The chain has TRBV27 and TRBJ1-1; TRBD1 aligns across 8 bases. V dropped 3 bases and J dropped 10; count of bases not matched to a gene: 4. Germline V gene lookup returns CDR1 MNHEY and CDR2 SMNVEV (reference sequence). There are 12 residues in the CDR3. DNA for the CDR3: TGTGCCAGCAGTTTGGCAGGGGGCAGAGCTTTCTTT. Protein: CASSLAGGRAFF.

This clone has only one observation. CDR3 sequence (DNA): TGTGCCAGCAAGGAGGGTATCGTCTATGGCTACACCTTC. Translated: CASKEGIVYGYTF. The chain carries TRBV6-1 and TRBJ1-2; D is undetermined. V gave up 7 bases and J gave up 4 bases, with 13 bases separating them. CDR1 is MNHNS and CDR2 is SASEGT in the germline V gene. CDR3 length equals 13 residues.

The V call is TRBV2, the J call TRBJ2-5; 13 positions agree with TRBD2. The junction had 10 bases not matched to a gene; V was cut back by 5 bases and J by 4 bases. Germline-derived CDR1 and CDR2 are SNHLY and FYNNEI. The CDR3 contains 17 residues. The DNA for the CDR3 is TGTGCCAGCAGTTGGACTAGCGGGGGCCCTCCTAGAGAGACCCAGTACTTC. Amino acids: CASSWTSGGPPRETQYF.

A note on this clone: At one boundary the junction diverges from the germline segment, which might be a read error. The chain uses TRBV28 and TRBJ1-5; 8 bases line up with TRBD1. CDR3 length: 16 amino acids. The germline gives CDR1 MDHEN, CDR2 SYDVKM. CDR3 DNA sequence: TGTGCCAGCAGTCCCAGCGGCCCAGGGGGCAACCAGCCCCAGCATTTT. Its protein product is CASSPSGPGGNQPQHF.

A single count supports this clone. Other DNA sequences in this sample translate to the same CDR3. The V and J genes are TRBV9 and TRBJ2-7; 10 bases match TRBD1. CDR3 size: 14 residues. Germline V gives CDR1 SGDLS, CDR2 YYNGEE. J was trimmed by 4 bases and V by 4 bases; bases with no gene match: 5. The CDR3 sequence is CASSPRQGAYEQYF. CDR3 in DNA: TGTGCCAGCAGCCCCAGACAGGGGGCATACGAGCAGTACTTC.

This chain connects TRBV5-1 to TRBJ1-2; the D gene is possibly TRBD1 (6 bases). The CDR3 has 15 amino acids. Germline lookup yields CDR1 SGHRS and CDR2 YFSETQ. V gave up 2 bases and J gave up 0 bases, with 11 bases separating them. In nucleotides, the CDR3 is TGCGCCAGCAGCTTAAACAGGGATGCTAACTATGGCTACACCTTC. Its protein is CASSLNRDANYGYTF.

The rearrangement links TRBV6-5 to TRBJ2-4; a possible D gene is TRBD2 (5 bases). The CDR3 has 15 residues. Trimming removed 5 bases from V and 0 bases from J, with 11 bases in between. CDR1 and CDR2 from the germline V gene are MNHEY and SVGAGI. The CDR3 bases are TGTGCCAGCAGTCCAACAGAGGGAGCCAAAAACATTCAGTACTTC. Its protein is CASSPTEGAKNIQYF.

J is TRBJ2-7 and V is TRBV19; 7 nucleotides align to TRBD1. The J segment lost 6 bases and the V segment lost 4 bases, leaving 18 bases of the junction unmatched. The CDR3 totals 17 residues. Germline-derived CDR1 and CDR2 are LNHDA and SQIVND (reference sequence). The CDR3 protein is CASSTTPRQGGGSEQYF. In DNA, the CDR3 is TGTGCCAGTAGTACCACCCCCCGACAGGGTGGGGGTAGCGAGCAGTACTTC.

The chain couples TRBV6-6 to TRBJ2-7, with D possibly being TRBD2 (5 bases). This CDR3 has 15 residues. CDR1 is MNHNY and CDR2 is SVGAGI in the germline V gene (reference sequence). Between the trimmed V and J ends, which lost 4 bases and 0 bases, there was a span of 13 bases. Here the CDR3 reads CASSLTSAASYEQYF. The CDR3 nucleotides read TGTGCCAGCAGTTTGACCTCAGCGGCCTCCTACGAGCAGTACTTC.

This chain joins TRBV27 and TRBJ2-7, with 8 nucleotides matching TRBD1. The CDR3 length is 13 residues. CDR1 and CDR2 from the germline V gene are MNHEY and SMNVEV (reference sequence). The junction had 5 bases not matched to a gene; V was cut back by 5 bases and J by 5 bases. CDR3 in DNA: TGTGCCAGCAGTCGACAGGGGATGAACGAGCAGTACTTC. Its protein is CASSRQGMNEQYF.

The chain links TRBV11-2 to TRBJ1-1; a weak D match, TRBD1 (6 bases). The germline V and J ends were trimmed by 0 bases and 10 bases, with 9 bases remaining between them. CDR3 length: 12 residues. The V gene's germline CDR1 is SGHAT and CDR2 FQNNGV. CDR3 sequence reads: CASSLDRGGAFF. DNA for the CDR3: TGTGCCAGCAGCTTAGACAGGGGCGGAGCTTTCTTT.

This clone was observed once. The chain combines TRBV6-4 with TRBJ2-3, with 7 bases aligning to TRBD2. The germline gives CDR1 MRHNA, CDR2 SNTAGT. The CDR3 totals 15 residues. V was clipped by 5 bases and J by 5 bases; unmatched bases: 10. The CDR3 reads CASSPTAGVGDTQYF. DNA of the CDR3: TGTGCCAGCAGTCCCACGGCGGGAGTGGGAGATACGCAGTATTTT.

The chain employs TRBV10-3 and TRBJ2-5, with 8 bases fitting TRBD2. CDR3 length: 15 residues. Trimming cost V 4 bases and J 5 bases; bases outside gene matches: 9. CDR1 ENHRY and CDR2 SYGVKD come from the germline V gene. DNA for the CDR3: TGTGCCATCAGTGGGTTGCCGGGAGGGAAGGAGACCCAGTACTTC. Its protein product is CAISGLPGGKETQYF.

This chain joins TRBV30 and TRBJ2-7; 9 nucleotides agree with TRBD1. Germline CDR1 and CDR2: GTSNPN and SVGIG (reference sequence). The CDR3 has 14 residues. The V segment lost 1 base and the J segment 5 bases; nucleotides outside the gene matches: 6. CDR3 DNA: TGTGCCTGGAGTGGACCGGGACAGGGCCACGAGCAGTACTTC. Its translation is CAWSGPGQGHEQYF.

The chain uses TRBV29-1 and TRBJ2-7, with TRBD2 as a possible D gene (6 bases). CDR3 length: 13 residues. V gave up 6 bases and J gave up 4 bases, with 16 bases separating them. Germline loops: CDR1 SQVTM, CDR2 ANQGSEA. CDR3 coding DNA: TGCAGCGTCGTTGGAGGGGTTGGGTACGAGCAGTACTTC. This codes for CSVVGGVGYEQYF.

Here the CDR3 reads CASSEGGGNWYNEQFF. The CDR3 DNA sequence: TGTGCCAGCAGTGAAGGAGGGGGTAATTGGTACAATGAGCAGTTCTTC. The chain has TRBV2 and TRBJ2-1; D might be TRBD1 (6 bases). The V end lost 1 base, the J end lost 4 bases, and 14 bases lay between the germline ends. CDR1 is SNHLY, CDR2 FYNNEI, per germline. This CDR3 contains 16 residues.